This T cell receptor beta chain was captured in a study of post-analysis software for immune sequencing data. Study-wide findings and caveats: Multiple sclerosis patients had significantly lower normalized Chao1 diversity than controls. Strong co-clustering by F measure linked samples that shared a preparation batch. Roughly five TRBV segments were more frequent in patients than controls; TRBV5-6, TRBV5-1 and TRBV20-1 belonged to this group.

The library was made from cDNA and included unique molecular identifiers. It was from about 0.98 to 11 million T cells that about 540,000 cDNA molecules came. TCRdb ran MiXCR on the PCR reads and lists one entry per CDR3 protein. The table has 450,000 to 650,000 distinct CDR3 sequences, 44% seen once. Germline assignment: CDR1 ENHRY and CDR2 SYGVKD. The CDR3 sequence is 12 residues long. V dropped 2 bases and J dropped 13 bases, with 11 bases sitting between them. This clonotype has only a few counts. Its specificity is unknown. Sequenced material: blood. The sequence derives from a girl between 10 and 17 years old with multiple sclerosis. This chain uses TRBV10-3 with TRBJ1-4; D is uncertain. The CDR3 reads CAISEGRGGLFF. CDR3 nucleotides: TGTGCCATCAGTGAGGGAAGAGGAGGACTGTTTTTT.